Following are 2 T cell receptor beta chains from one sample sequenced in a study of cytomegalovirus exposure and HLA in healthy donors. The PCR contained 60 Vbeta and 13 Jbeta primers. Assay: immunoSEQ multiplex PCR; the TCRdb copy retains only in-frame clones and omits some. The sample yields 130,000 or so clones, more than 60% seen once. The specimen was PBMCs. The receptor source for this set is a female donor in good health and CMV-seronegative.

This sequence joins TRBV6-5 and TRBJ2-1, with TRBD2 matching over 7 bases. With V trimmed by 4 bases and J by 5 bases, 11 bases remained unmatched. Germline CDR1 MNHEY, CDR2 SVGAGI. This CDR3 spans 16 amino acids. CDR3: CASSSRWQGGNNEQFF. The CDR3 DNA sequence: TGTGCCAGCAGTTCCAGGTGGCAGGGAGGGAACAATGAGCAGTTCTTC.

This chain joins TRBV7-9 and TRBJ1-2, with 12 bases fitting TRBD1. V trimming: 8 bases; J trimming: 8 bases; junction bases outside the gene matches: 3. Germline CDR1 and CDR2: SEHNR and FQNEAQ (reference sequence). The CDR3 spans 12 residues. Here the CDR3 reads CASRDRGRGYTF. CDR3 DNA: TGTGCCAGCCGGGACAGGGGGCGAGGCTACACCTTC.